These 17 T cell receptor beta chains were all obtained from the same sample, sequenced in a study of CD8+CD57+ T cells in acquired aplastic anemia. Researchers used genomic DNA as the template to profile TCR beta VDJ and CDR3. Each CDR3 protein is one row after TCRdb ran MiXCR on the reads. The sample gives 160,000 or so distinct CDR3 sequences, around half of which show up once; approximately 2.8% is in the top ten. Patients chosen for sequencing had CD8+CD57+ cells that had expanded, as shown by flow cytometry. The material sequenced was sorted CD4+, CD8+, or CD8+CD57+ T cells (not recorded which) from PBMCs. Receptors were obtained from a human donor with aplastic anemia.

This clonotype showed up many times. This chain joins TRBV9 and TRBJ1-3; the D is unclear. The CDR3 loop spans 15 amino acids. V was clipped by 2 bases and J by 2 bases, with 11 bases between them. Germline assignment: CDR1 SGDLS and CDR2 YYNGEE. DNA for the CDR3: TGTGCCAGCAGCGTGGACGGCGTTCCTGGAAACACCATATATTTT. As protein: CASSVDGVPGNTIYF. Filled out from reference TRBV9 and TRBJ1-3, the complete variable domain reads DSGVTQTPKHLITATGQRVTLRCSPRSGDLSVYWYQQSLDQGLQFLIQYYNGEERAKGNILERFSAQQFPDLHSELNLSSLELGDSALYFCASSVDGVPGNTIYFGEGSWLTVV.

The chain is built from TRBV12-3 or TRBV12-4 and TRBJ1-6; possibly TRBD1 for D (5 bases). V gave up 4 bases and J gave up 10 bases, with 17 bases separating them. This CDR3 contains 15 residues. The CDR3 here is CASSSIGHLGSPLHF. The DNA for the CDR3 is TGTGCCAGCAGTTCGATAGGACACCTCGGGTCACCCCTCCACTTT.

This rearrangement joins TRBV27 to TRBJ1-2; 7 bases are shared with TRBD1. V was pared by 5 bases and J by 7 bases, with 7 bases of the junction left unmatched. The CDR3 length is 13 residues. Per the germline V gene, CDR1 is MNHEY and CDR2 is SMNVEV (reference sequence). CDR3 sequence: CASSPNQGGGYTF. For the CDR3, the DNA is TGTGCCAGCAGTCCCAATCAGGGGGGTGGCTACACCTTC.

This clonotype has a count of ten or more. The rearrangement uses TRBV19 and TRBJ2-5; D might be TRBD2 (5 bases). The CDR3 runs 14 residues. Trimming cost V 7 bases and J 5 bases, with 17 bases left between them. CDR1 LNHDA and CDR2 SQIVND come from the germline V gene (reference sequence). As DNA, the CDR3 is TGTGCCAGTATGCGGGTCGGAGGTGGGGAGACCCAGTACTTC. Translation gives CASMRVGGGETQYF.

The chain employs TRBV3-1 and TRBJ2-7; 10 bases line up with TRBD2. The junction had 5 bases not matched to a gene; V was cut back by 6 bases and J by 3 bases. Germline V lookup: CDR1 LGHDT, CDR2 YNNKEL (reference sequence). CDR3 length: 14 residues. CDR3 loop: CASRASGRVYEQYF. CDR3 nucleotide sequence: TGTGCCAGCAGGGCTAGCGGGAGAGTCTACGAGCAGTACTTC.

The chain has TRBV29-1 and TRBJ1-1; no firm D call. The CDR3 sequence is 13 residues long. V was shortened by 8 bases and J by 0 bases, with 13 bases between the two germline ends. Germline CDR1 SQVTM, CDR2 ANQGSEA. CDR3 DNA sequence: TGCAGCTGCGTCCTGGCTCTGAACACTGAAGCTTTCTTT. It yields the protein CSCVLALNTEAFF.

V is TRBV19 and J is TRBJ2-7, with TRBD1 matching 7 bases. With V trimmed by 1 base and J by 4 bases, 7 bases remained unmatched. The CDR3 loop spans 15 amino acids. Germline lookup yields CDR1 LNHDA and CDR2 SQIVND (reference sequence). As DNA, the CDR3 is TGTGCCAGTAGTATAGCGTTACAGGGGACGTACGAGCAGTACTTC. Encoded protein: CASSIALQGTYEQYF. Using reference TRBV19 and TRBJ2-7 for the parts outside the CDR3, the full variable domain is DGGITQSPKYLFRKEGQNVTLSCEQNLNHDAMYWYRQDPGQGLRLIYYSQIVNDFQKGDIAEGYSVSREKKESFPLTVTSAQKNPTAFYLCASSIALQGTYEQYFGPGTRLTVT.

As concerns this clonotype: One base away lies a much larger clone, so this may be a sequencing read error. As the CDR3 is not closed by the conserved phenylalanine or tryptophan, this likely results from a read error. The DNA is left out, because the CDR3 cannot be placed on it with certainty; the CDR3 is given as TCRdb lists it. The CDR3 sequence is CASMGRQNTGELLS. J is TRBJ2-2 and V is TRBV19; the table assigns TRBD2, which was not confirmed against the DNA. The CDR3 has 14 residues if both end residues are counted. CDR1 is LNHDA and CDR2 is SQIVND in the germline V gene (reference sequence).

The chain uses TRBV28 and TRBJ1-1; D gene uncertain. Germline CDR1 and CDR2: MDHEN and SYDVKM. The germline V and J ends were trimmed by 6 bases and 1 base, with 12 bases remaining between them. The CDR3 loop spans 14 amino acids. The CDR3 DNA sequence: TGTGCCAGCAGCCCAGCCGGGCAGAACACTGAAGCTTTCTTT. It is translated as CASSPAGQNTEAFF.

V gene TRBV15 combines with J gene TRBJ2-3; possible D gene TRBD2, 6 bases. CDR3 length: 16 amino acids. V lost 0 bases and J 4 bases, leaving 14 bases between the germline ends. The germline CDR1 and CDR2 sequences are LNHNV and YYDKDF (reference sequence). CDR3 sequence: CATSRDQGASADTQYF. The CDR3 nucleotides are TGTGCCACCAGCAGAGATCAAGGCGCTAGCGCAGATACGCAGTATTTT.

With respect to this clonotype: The CDR3 does not close with the conserved phenylalanine or tryptophan, likely indicating a read error. Because the CDR3's place on the DNA is in doubt, the DNA is left out and the CDR3 is given as listed by TCRdb. The chain recombines TRBV19 with TRBJ1-3; whether TRBD1, the table's D call, matches the DNA was not checked. Per the germline V gene, CDR1 is LNHDA and CDR2 is SQIVND (reference sequence). The CDR3 is 15 residues long, ends included. CDR3 sequence: CASSPRPTGGNTIYL.

This clonotype was seen ten or more times. The V gene is TRBV2, the J gene TRBJ2-5, with 8 bases lining up with TRBD1. Trimming at V came to 6 bases and at J to 5 bases, leaving 11 bases not matched to a gene. Germline values: CDR1 SNHLY, CDR2 FYNNEI. The CDR3 is 15 amino acids. The CDR3 DNA sequence: TGTGCCAGCAGCCGTTCGACAGGGGTTGCGGAGACCCAGTACTTC. Protein product: CASSRSTGVAETQYF.

Notes on this clonotype: A much larger clone differs from this one at a single base, so this may be a read error. Here the CDR3 omits its conserved ending phenylalanine or tryptophan, so a read error is the likely source. CDR3 coding DNA: TGTGCCACCTCCCCGCAAGAGACCCAGTACTTA. Translating gives CATSPQETQYL. This chain links TRBV6-6 with TRBJ2-5; no reliable D call. Trimming stripped 10 bases from V and 2 bases from J, with 8 bases between. Per germline, CDR1 MNHNY and CDR2 SVGAGI (reference sequence). The CDR3 sequence is 11 residues long.

In this sample, this clonotype turned up many times. V usage is TRBV5-5 and J usage is TRBJ2-5; perhaps TRBD1 as D (6 bases). Trimming stripped 4 bases from V and 7 bases from J, with 17 bases between. Germline V gene sequence: CDR1 SGHKS, CDR2 YYEKEE (reference sequence). There are 14 residues in the CDR3. The CDR3 protein is CASSRTAGLGTQYF. CDR3 bases: TGTGCCAGCAGCCGGACAGCCGGACTCGGGACCCAGTACTTC.

This sequence joins TRBV12-3 or TRBV12-4 and TRBJ2-3; tentative D call: TRBD2 (6 bases). Trimming pared 6 bases from V and 4 bases from J, leaving 14 bases between. CDR3 length: 14 residues. CDR3 DNA: TGTGCCAGCAGCCCCCCGGGACTCTCAGATACGCAGTATTTT. The encoded protein is CASSPPGLSDTQYF.

The chain recombines TRBV19 with TRBJ2-2; TRBD1 matches at 8 bases. This CDR3 region has 15 residues. CDR1 is LNHDA and CDR2 is SQIVND in the germline V gene (reference sequence). V dropped 4 bases and J dropped 4; count of bases not matched to a gene: 5. CDR3 nucleotides: TGTGCCAGTAGTACCGGACAGGGTGGCACCGGGGAGCTGTTTTTT. Protein sequence: CASSTGQGGTGELFF.

This chain joins TRBV19 and TRBJ2-7, with a possible D match to TRBD2 (6 bases). CDR3 size: 13 residues. The V and J ends lost 4 bases and 6 bases respectively, with 13 bases between them. Germline V gene data show CDR1 as LNHDA and CDR2 as SQIVND (reference sequence). CDR3 protein: CASSTLGGFEQYF. The CDR3 DNA follows: TGTGCCAGTAGTACTCTTGGGGGGTTCGAGCAGTACTTC.